The T cell receptor (beta chain) under discussion was sequenced for a study of identifying expanded T cells in peripheral blood (dated by TCRdb to the late 2010s). Describing the broader study: Technical replicates were generated by sequencing separate aliquots of the same genomic DNA pool, with four replicates compared pairwise.

Overall study results and their limits: It was expected by the authors that biological variance in healthy repertoires might increase further over much longer intervals, such as months to years. The binomial model flagged 0.9 to 1.5 differentially abundant clones between technical replicates, compared with about 15 over around two weeks and 19 to 20 over roughly 4 weeks. Both the number of clones called differentially abundant and the false-positive rate were significantly reduced by the beta-binomial model across all healthy-donor time intervals. Across all healthy donors, variance in clone template counts between approximately two-week samples was found to increase significantly with total template count.

The immunoSEQ Assay, which relies on bias-controlled multiplex PCR amplification of genomic DNA, was used to profile TCRbeta CDR3 regions. As for the authors' bioinformatics: The absolute abundance of each unique TCRbeta CDR3 region was quantified after sequences were collapsed and filtered. Differential abundance was tested with two models: a binomial (Fisher-equivalent) model and a beta-binomial model that adds time-dependent variance fitted from healthy donors. Any clone with fewer than 5 combined templates was excluded, and a clone was called differentially abundant if its Benjamini-Hochberg FDR was below 0.01. In the beta-binomial model, variance was expressed as a function of the total template count across the two samples, in the form v = (b*log(k)+a)^2. The source is immuneACCESS, and TCRdb retained only in-frame sequences with V and J called. Part of the clones is not carried over; for the studies checked, unresolved V genes explain less than half of this, and the remainder is unexplained. That table is the source of V, J and clone size, and D and trimming were worked out from the DNA. This sample holds some 78,000 clones; about four fifths were observed only once. In total, the top ten clones hold 15% to 20% of the sample.

During the collection period, no infections or other immune events were recorded for the healthy donors. Blood repertoires from healthy donors were used as a training cohort for calibrating time-dependent variance in a beta-binomial model of differential abundance of T-cell clones. There were roughly 10 healthy donors in the training cohort, of whom 3 were female and 7 were male. The donors were between roughly 29 and 64 years old, with an average age of 43 years. Whole blood was collected from each healthy donor at three time points spaced 2 to 3 weeks apart and obtained from a commercial supplier. Genomic DNA was extracted from unsorted whole blood for immunosequencing. Regarding this clone: The specificity of this receptor is unknown. Per-base quality was not reported, and no clone a single base away is much larger than it.

The sequence came from a person aged 18 to 75 in good health. Sequencing was done on a sample of blood.

The DNA reads as follows: TGTGCCAGCAGCTTAGGTGGGAGCCCACCCTACGAGCAGTACTTC. It encodes CASSLGGSPPYEQYF. The V and J genes are TRBV11-3 and TRBJ2-7; the D gene is perhaps TRBD2, from 5 matching bases. Spanning cysteine to phenylalanine, the CDR3 consists of 15 amino acids. The sequence is cut down to CDR3 DNA, 45 bases in frame from base 1. V and J are truncated by 1 base and 2 bases respectively, leaving an intervening sequence of 12 bases. The germline V gene supplies CDR1 SGHNT and CDR2 YENEEA.